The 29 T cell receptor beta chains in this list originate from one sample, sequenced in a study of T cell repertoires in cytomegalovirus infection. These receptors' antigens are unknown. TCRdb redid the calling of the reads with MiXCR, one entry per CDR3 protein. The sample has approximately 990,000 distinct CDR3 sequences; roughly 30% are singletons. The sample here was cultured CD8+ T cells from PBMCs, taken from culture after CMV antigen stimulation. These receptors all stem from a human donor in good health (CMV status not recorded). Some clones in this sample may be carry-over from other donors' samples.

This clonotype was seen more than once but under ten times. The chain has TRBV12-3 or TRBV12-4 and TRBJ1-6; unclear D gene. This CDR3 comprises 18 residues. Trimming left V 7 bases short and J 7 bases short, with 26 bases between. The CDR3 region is CASTYIRGLKEVNSPLHF. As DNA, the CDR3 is TGTGCCAGCACCTATATCCGTGGACTCAAGGAGGTCAATTCACCCCTCCACTTT.

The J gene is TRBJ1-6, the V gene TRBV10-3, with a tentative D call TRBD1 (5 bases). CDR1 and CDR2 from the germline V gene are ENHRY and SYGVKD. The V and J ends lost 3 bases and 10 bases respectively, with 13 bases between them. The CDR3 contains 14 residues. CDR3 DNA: TGTGCCATCAGTGACGGAACAGGAACCTCACCCCTCCACTTT. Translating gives CAISDGTGTSPLHF.

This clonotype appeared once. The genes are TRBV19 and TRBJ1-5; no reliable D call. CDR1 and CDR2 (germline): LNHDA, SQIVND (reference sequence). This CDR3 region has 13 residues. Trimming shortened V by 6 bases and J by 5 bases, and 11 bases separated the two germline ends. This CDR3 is CASRPGPDQPQHF. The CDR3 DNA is TGTGCCAGTAGACCCGGACCTGATCAGCCCCAGCATTTT.

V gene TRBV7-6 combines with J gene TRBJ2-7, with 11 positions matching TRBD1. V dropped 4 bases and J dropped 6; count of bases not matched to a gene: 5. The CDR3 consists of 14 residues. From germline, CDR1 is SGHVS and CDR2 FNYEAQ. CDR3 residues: CASSSGQGASEQYF. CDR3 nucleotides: TGTGCCAGCAGCTCCGGACAGGGGGCTAGCGAGCAGTACTTC.

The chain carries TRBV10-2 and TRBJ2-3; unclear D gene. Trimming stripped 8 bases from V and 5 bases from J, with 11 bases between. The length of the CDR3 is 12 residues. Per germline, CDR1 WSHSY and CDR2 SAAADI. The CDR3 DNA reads TGCGCCAGCGCAGACGGCGGAGATACGCAGTATTTT. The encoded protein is CASADGGDTQYF.

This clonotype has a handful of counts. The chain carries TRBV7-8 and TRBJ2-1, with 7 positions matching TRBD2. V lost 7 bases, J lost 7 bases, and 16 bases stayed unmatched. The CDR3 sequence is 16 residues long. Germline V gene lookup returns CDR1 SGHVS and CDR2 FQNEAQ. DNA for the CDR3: TGTGCCAGCACCCCTTGGGAGGCGGGGGTGAAAAATGAGCAGTTCTTC. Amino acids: CASTPWEAGVKNEQFF.

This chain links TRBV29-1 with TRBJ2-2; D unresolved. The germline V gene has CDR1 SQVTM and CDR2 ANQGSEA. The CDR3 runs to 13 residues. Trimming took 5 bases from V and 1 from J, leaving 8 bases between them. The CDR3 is CSVPHKNTGELFF. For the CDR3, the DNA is TGCAGCGTTCCACATAAGAACACCGGGGAGCTGTTTTTT.

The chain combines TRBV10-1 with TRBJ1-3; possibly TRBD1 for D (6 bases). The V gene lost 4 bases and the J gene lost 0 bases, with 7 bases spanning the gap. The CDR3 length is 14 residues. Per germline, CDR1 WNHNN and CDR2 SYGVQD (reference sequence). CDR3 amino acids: CASSGDTSGNTIYF. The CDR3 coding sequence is TGCGCCAGCAGTGGGGACACCTCTGGAAACACCATATATTTT.

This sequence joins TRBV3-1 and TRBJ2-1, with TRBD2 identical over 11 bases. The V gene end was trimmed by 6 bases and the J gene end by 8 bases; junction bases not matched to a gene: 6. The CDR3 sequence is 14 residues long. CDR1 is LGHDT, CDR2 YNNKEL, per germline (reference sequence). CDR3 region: CASRNSGGEDEQFF. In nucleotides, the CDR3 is TGTGCCAGCAGAAATAGCGGGGGGGAGGATGAGCAGTTCTTC.

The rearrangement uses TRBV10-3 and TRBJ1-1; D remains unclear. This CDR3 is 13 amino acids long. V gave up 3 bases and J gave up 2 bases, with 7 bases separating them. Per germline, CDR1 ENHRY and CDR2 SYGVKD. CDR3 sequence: CAISEDLNTEAFF. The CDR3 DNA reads TGTGCCATCAGTGAAGACTTAAACACTGAAGCTTTCTTT.

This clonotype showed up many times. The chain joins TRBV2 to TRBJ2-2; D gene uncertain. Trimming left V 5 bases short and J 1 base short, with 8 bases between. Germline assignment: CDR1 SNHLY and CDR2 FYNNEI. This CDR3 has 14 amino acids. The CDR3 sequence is CASSMGQNTGELFF. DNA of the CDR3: TGTGCCAGCAGTATGGGTCAGAACACCGGGGAGCTGTTTTTT. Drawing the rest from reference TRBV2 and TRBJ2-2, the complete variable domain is EPEVTQTPSHQVTQMGQEVILRCVPISNHLYFYWYRQILGQKVEFLVSFYNNEISEKSEIFDDQFSVERPDGSNFTLKIRSTKLEDSAMYFCASSMGQNTGELFFGEGSRLTVL.

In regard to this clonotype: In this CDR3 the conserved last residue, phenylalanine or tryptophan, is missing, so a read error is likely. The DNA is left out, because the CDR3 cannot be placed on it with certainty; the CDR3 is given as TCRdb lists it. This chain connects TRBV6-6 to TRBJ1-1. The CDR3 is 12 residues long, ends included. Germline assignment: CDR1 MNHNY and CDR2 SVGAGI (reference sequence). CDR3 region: CASSYGPGPQMR.

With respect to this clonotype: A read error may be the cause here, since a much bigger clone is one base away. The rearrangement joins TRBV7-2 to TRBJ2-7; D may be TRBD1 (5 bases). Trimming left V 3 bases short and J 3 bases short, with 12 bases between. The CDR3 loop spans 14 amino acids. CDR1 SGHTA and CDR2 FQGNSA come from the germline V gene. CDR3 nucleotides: TGTGCCAGCAGCTTGGGCAGGGCCTGCTACGAGCAGTACGTC. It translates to CASSLGRACYEQYV.

CDR3 in DNA: TGTGCCAGCAGTTATATAGCGGGAAACACCGGGGAGCTGTTTTTT. It specifies CASSYIAGNTGELFF. This rearrangement joins TRBV6-6 to TRBJ2-2; TRBD2 matches at 8 bases. CDR1 MNHNY and CDR2 SVGAGI come from the germline V gene (reference sequence). The V gene end was trimmed by 3 bases and the J gene end by 2 bases; junction bases not matched to a gene: 2. This CDR3 has 15 residues.

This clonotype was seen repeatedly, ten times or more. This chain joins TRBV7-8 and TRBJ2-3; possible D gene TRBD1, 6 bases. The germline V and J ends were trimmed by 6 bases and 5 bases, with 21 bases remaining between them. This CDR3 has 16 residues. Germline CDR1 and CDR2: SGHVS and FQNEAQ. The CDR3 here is CASRLSGAGERDTQYF. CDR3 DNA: TGTGCCAGCAGACTGTCAGGGGCGGGTGAAAGAGATACGCAGTATTTT.

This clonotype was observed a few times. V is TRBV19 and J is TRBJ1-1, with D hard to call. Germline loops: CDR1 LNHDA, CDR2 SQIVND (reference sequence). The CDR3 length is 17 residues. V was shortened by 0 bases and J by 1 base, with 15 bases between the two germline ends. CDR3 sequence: CASSIDPTFRRNTEAFF. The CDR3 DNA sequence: TGTGCCAGTAGTATAGATCCCACATTCAGGAGGAACACTGAAGCTTTCTTT.

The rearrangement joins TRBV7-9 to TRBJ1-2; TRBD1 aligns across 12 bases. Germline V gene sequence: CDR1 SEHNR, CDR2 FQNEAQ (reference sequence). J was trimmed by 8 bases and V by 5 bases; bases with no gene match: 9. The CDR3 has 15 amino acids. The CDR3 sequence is CASSLPGQGAPGYTF. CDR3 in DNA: TGTGCCAGCAGCCTCCCGGGACAGGGGGCGCCCGGCTACACCTTC.

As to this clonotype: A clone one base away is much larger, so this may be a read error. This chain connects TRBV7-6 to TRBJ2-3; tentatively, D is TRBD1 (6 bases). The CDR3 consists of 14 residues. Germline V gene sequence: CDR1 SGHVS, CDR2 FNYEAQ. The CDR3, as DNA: TGTGTCAGCAGCACCCTGACAGGAACAGATACGCAGTATTTT. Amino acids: CVSSTLTGTDTQYF.

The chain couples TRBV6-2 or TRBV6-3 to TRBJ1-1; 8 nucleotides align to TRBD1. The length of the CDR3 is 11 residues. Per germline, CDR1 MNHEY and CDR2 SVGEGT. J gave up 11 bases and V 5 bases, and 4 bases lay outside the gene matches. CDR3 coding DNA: TGTGCCAGCAGTGTGGACAGGGAGGCTTTCTTT. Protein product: CASSVDREAFF.

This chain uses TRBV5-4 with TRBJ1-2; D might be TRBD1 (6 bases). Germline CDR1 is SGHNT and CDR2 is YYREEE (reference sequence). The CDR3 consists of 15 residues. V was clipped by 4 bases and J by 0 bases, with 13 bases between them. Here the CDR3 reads CASSGFSGANYGYTF. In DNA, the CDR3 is TGTGCCAGCAGCGGATTTTCAGGGGCTAACTATGGCTACACCTTC.

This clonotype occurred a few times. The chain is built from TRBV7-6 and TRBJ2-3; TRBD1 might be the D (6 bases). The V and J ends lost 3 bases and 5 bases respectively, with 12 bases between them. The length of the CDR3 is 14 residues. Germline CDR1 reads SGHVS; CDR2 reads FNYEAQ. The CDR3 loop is CASSLRTVVDTQYF. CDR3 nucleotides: TGTGCCAGCAGCTTGAGGACAGTGGTAGATACGCAGTATTTT. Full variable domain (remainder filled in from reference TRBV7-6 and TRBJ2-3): GAGVSQSPRYKVTKRGQDVALRCDPISGHVSLYWYRQALGQGPEFLTYFNYEAQQDKSGLPNDRFSAERPEGSISTLTIQRTEQRDSAMYRCASSLRTVVDTQYFGPGTRLTVL.

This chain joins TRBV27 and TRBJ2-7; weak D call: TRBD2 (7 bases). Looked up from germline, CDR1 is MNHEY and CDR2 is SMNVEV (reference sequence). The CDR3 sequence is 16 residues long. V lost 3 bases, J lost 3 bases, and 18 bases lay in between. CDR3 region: CASSLGGGQLIYEQYF. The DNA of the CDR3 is TGTGCCAGCAGTTTGGGGGGGGGCCAACTCATCTACGAGCAGTACTTC.

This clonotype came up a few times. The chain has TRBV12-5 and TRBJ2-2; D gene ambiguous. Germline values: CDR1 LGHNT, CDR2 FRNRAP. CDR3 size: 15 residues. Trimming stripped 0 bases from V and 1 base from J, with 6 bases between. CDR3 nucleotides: TGTGCTAGTGGTTTGGTATGGGGGAACACCGGGGAGCTGTTTTTT. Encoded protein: CASGLVWGNTGELFF.

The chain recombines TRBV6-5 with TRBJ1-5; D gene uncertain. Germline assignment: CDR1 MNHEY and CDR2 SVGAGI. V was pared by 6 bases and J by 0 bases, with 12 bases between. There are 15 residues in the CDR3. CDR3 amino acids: CASRAKEYSNQPQHF. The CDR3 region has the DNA TGTGCCAGCAGAGCAAAGGAGTATAGCAATCAGCCCCAGCATTTT.

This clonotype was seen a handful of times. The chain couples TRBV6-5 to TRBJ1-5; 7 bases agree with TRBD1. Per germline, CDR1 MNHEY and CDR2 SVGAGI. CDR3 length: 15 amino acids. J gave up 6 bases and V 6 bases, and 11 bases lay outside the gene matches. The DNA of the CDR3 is TGTGCCAGCAGGCGGACGACAGGGTCAAGTCAGCCCCAGCATTTT. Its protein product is CASRRTTGSSQPQHF.

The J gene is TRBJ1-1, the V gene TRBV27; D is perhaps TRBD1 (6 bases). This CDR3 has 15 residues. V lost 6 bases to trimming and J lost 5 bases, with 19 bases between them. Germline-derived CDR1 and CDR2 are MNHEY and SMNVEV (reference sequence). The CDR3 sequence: CASRRTGGAGTEAFF. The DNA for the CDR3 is TGTGCCAGCAGGAGGACGGGGGGCGCGGGGACTGAAGCTTTCTTT.

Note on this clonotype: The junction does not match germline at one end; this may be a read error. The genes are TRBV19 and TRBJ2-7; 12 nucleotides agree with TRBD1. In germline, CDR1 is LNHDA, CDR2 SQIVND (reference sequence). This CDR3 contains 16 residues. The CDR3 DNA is TGTACCAGTGGGACAGGGGGCCAGCGGGGGGAATTCGAGCAGTACTTC. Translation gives CTSGTGGQRGEFEQYF.

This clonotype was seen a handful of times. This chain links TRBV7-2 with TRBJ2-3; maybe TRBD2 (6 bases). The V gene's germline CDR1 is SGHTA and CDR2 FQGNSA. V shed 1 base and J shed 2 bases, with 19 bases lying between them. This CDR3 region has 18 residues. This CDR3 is CASSLEPWQTGVTDTQYF. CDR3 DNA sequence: TGTGCCAGCAGCTTAGAGCCCTGGCAGACGGGGGTCACAGATACGCAGTATTTT.

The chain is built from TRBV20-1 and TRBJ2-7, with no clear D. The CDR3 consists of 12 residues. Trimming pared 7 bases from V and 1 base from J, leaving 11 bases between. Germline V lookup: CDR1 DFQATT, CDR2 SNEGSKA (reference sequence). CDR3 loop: CSVFAGSYEQYF. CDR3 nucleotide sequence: TGCAGTGTTTTTGCAGGTTCCTACGAGCAGTACTTC.